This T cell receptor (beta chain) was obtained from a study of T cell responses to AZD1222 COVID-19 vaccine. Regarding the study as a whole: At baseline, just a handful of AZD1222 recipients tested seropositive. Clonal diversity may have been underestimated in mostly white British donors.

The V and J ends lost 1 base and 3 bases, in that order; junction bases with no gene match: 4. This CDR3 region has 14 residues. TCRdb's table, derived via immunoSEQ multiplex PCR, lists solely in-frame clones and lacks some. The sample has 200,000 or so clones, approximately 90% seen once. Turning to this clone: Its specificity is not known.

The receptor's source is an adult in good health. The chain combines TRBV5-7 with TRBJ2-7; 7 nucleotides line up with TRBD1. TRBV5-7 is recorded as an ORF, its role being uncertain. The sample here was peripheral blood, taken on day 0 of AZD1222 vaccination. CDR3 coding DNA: TGTGCCAGCAGCTTGACAGGGGTATACTACGAGCAGTACTTC. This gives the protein CASSLTGVYYEQYF.